This T cell receptor beta chain was identified during a study of blood T cell repertoires in COVID-19 (dated by TCRdb to the early 2020s). Turning to the overall study: The collaborator samples originated in the United States, Italy and Spain and spanned the acute and convalescent phases of COVID-19. A de-identified subject ID, COVID-19 status, age in years and sex were almost always included in the sample metadata. The material from the prospective study consisted of cDNA or gDNA derived from T cells, B-cell-depleted T cells, or PBMCs. The repertoires were released in a freely available public database intended as a resource for research on the immune response to SARS-CoV-2. Where available, HLA class I and class II types were obtained from metadata supplied by the sample provider rather than from assay-based typing. Subjects who had been exposed to COVID-19, were actively infected with it, or had recovered from it provided the deeply sampled blood TCRbeta repertoires that made up the dataset. The samples were drawn from two sources: the first 160 participants of the ongoing ImmuneRACE study, and approximately 1,300 subjects contributed by 6 global collaborators. The paper's findings and limits, for the study overall: The quantity of clinical and demographic metadata differed by source and by participant and was supplied without curation.

TCRbeta CDR3 regions were amplified from genomic DNA by means of the immunoSEQ Assay, a bias-controlled multiplex PCR. The authors processed their data as follows. The number of nucleated cells in each sample was estimated from the amplification of reference gene primers within the assay. To quantify the absolute abundance of each unique TCRbeta CDR3 rearrangement, sequence reads were collapsed and filtered. For each sample, productive Simpson clonality was calculated as the square root of Simpson's diversity index over productive rearrangements. TCRdb mirrors the immuneACCESS table, restricted to in-frame sequences. Some clones are absent from its copies; in checked studies, under half trace to an unresolved V gene, and the reason for the others is unknown. Clone size and V and J calls were adopted from that table, with D and trimming inferred from the DNA. In this sample the table shows about 220,000 clones, 65% to 90% of which occur a single time. The leading ten clones occupy more than 2% of the sample.

As to this clone: What antigen it recognizes has not been identified. Per-nucleotide qualities are absent, and no much larger clonotype sits a single base away.

The CDR3 measures 13 amino acids from cysteine to phenylalanine. Only the CDR3 portion is preserved as DNA: 39 bases, with reading frame beginning at the first base. Ends trimmed: V by 5 bases, J by 4 bases; bases unmatched to a gene: 6. Based on the germline V gene, the CDR1 and CDR2 sequences are SQVTM and ANQGSEA. One collaborating source in Seattle enrolled patients while the patients were actively infected and followed the patients over time throughout the course of disease. The collaborating institutions used their own protocols to collect whole blood in K2EDTA tubes. For TCRbeta analysis, collaborators shipped samples in one of three forms: frozen whole blood, isolated PBMCs, or DNA extracted from either of those sample types.

The V gene is TRBV29-1 and the J gene is TRBJ1-1, with 8 bases aligning to TRBD1. The receptor was isolated from a woman aged 65 to 85 with COVID-19, enrolled during active disease. Sequencing was carried out using peripheral blood. In nucleotides, the sequence is TGCAGCGTTACGACAGGGGCGATCACTGAAGCTTTCTTT. Translated, it reads CSVTTGAITEAFF.